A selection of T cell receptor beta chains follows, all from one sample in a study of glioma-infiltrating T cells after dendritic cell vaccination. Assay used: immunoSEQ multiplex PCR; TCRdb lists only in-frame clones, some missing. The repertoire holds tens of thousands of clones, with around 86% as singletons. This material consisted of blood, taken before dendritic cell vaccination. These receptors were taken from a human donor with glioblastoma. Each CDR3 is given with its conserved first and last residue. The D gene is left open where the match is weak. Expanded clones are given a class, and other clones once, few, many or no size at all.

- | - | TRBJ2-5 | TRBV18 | CASSPSLEETQYF | TGTGCCAGCTCACCATCGTTAGAAGAGACCCAGTACTTC
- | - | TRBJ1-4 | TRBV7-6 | CASGETVINEKLFF | TGTGCCAGCGGGGAGACGGTGATTAATGAAAAACTGTTTTTT
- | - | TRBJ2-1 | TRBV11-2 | CASSLVSSGYNEQFF | TGTGCCAGCAGCTTAGTTTCCAGCGGCTACAATGAGCAGTTCTTC
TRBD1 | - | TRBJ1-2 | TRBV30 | CAWADRGGFGYTF | TGTGCCTGGGCTGACAGGGGCGGCTTTGGCTACACCTTC
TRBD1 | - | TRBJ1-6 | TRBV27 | CASSRQGQEYNSPLHF | TGTGCCAGCAGTAGACAGGGACAGGAATATAATTCACCCCTCCACTTT
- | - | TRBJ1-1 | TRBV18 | CASSLKDSPNTEAFF | TGTGCCAGCTCACTAAAGGACAGTCCGAACACTGAAGCTTTCTTT
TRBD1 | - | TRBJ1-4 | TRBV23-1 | CASSQSRPTGGVRDEKLFF | TGCGCCAGCAGTCAATCGCGACCCACAGGGGGCGTGCGGGATGAAAAACTGTTTTTT
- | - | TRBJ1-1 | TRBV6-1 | CASRREAAMNTEAFF | TGTGCCAGCAGGAGGGAGGCCGCGATGAACACTGAAGCTTTCTTT
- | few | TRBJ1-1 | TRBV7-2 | CASSLAQGKGTEAFF | TGTGCCAGCAGCTTAGCGCAGGGGAAAGGCACTGAAGCTTTCTTT
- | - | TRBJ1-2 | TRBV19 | CASSTTGNGYTF | TGTGCCAGTAGTACAACAGGGAATGGCTACACCTTC
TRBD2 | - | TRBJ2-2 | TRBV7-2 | CASNSETSGGAGELFF | TGTGCCAGCAACTCCGAGACTAGCGGGGGGGCCGGGGAGCTGTTTTTT
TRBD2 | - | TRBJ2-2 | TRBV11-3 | CASTRDRLAGGTGELFF | TGTGCCAGCACCCGGGACAGATTAGCGGGAGGTACCGGGGAGCTGTTTTTT
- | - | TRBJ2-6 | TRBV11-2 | CASSFNSGANVLTF | TGTGCCAGCAGCTTCAATTCTGGGGCCAACGTCCTGACTTTC
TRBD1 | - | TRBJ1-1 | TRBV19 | CASSSRAIHRGNLPEAFF | TGTGCCAGTAGTTCGCGAGCGATCCACAGGGGAAATTTACCTGAAGCTTTCTTT
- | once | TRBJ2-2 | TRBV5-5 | CASSYGGSGTGELFF | TGTGCCAGCAGCTACGGTGGCTCGGGCACCGGGGAGCTGTTTTTT
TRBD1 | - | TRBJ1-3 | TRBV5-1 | CASSSSGTGRNTIYF | TGCGCCAGCAGCTCCTCCGGGACAGGTAGAAACACCATATATTTT